The rows below give T cell receptor beta chains drawn from one sample of a study of shared clonotypes between healthy human individuals. The table came from immunoSEQ multiplex PCR; TCRdb's copy has only in-frame clones and leaves some out. Counted here are roughly 1.4 million clones, approximately 98.5% occurring once; the ten biggest clones make up about 0.34%. The sequencing sample was made of naive CD4+ T cells sorted from blood. The receptors here all came from a man aged 30-40 years in good health. The CDR3 runs from the conserved cysteine through the conserved F or W. A D gene is named only where the DNA matches it firmly. Where a row states a size, it is once, few, many or the class of an expanded clone; other rows omit it.

cdr3_aa	cdr3_nt	d_call	clone_size	v_call	j_call
CASSSRVYNEQFF	TGTGCCAGCAGTTCAAGAGTATACAATGAGCAGTTCTTC	-	-	TRBV27	TRBJ2-1
CASSVGTSPDTQYF	TGTGCCAGCAGCGTAGGGACTAGCCCAGATACGCAGTATTTT	TRBD2	-	TRBV9	TRBJ2-3
CASRLAGVNEQYF	TGTGCCAGCAGACTAGCGGGAGTAAACGAGCAGTACTTC	TRBD2	-	TRBV25-1	TRBJ2-7
CASSGGRLANNEQFF	TGTGCCAGCAGTGGTGGGAGACTAGCGAACAATGAGCAGTTCTTC	TRBD2	once	TRBV6-1	TRBJ2-1
CASSLEAGPEQYF	TGTGCCAGCAGCTTGGAGGCAGGCCCCGAGCAGTACTTC	-	-	TRBV7-9	TRBJ2-7
CASSVTPGTGSLATSEQYF	TGTGCCAGCAGCGTGACACCCGGGACAGGGTCTCTTGCCACTTCTGAGCAGTACTTC	TRBD1	once	TRBV7-6	TRBJ2-7
CASSYVSVGETQYF	TGTGCCAGCAGCTATGTATCCGTCGGGGAGACCCAGTACTTC	-	-	TRBV7-2	TRBJ2-5
CAISRGQPETQYF	TGTGCCATCAGTCGGGGACAGCCAGAGACCCAGTACTTC	TRBD1	-	TRBV10-3	TRBJ2-5
CASTLGQAGVREQYF	TGTGCCTCGACCTTAGGGCAAGCGGGAGTCAGGGAGCAGTACTTC	TRBD2	-	TRBV7-2	TRBJ2-7
CASRQGNTGELFF	TGTGCCAGCAGACAGGGTAACACCGGGGAGCTGTTTTTT	-	-	TRBV6-5	TRBJ2-2
CASSFQGVLTDTQYF	TGCGCCAGCAGCTTTCAGGGGGTTTTGACAGATACGCAGTATTTT	TRBD1	-	TRBV5-1	TRBJ2-3
CASSLGGTGITDTQYF	TGTGCCAGCAGCTTAGGCGGGACAGGGATAACAGATACGCAGTATTTT	TRBD1	-	TRBV11-3	TRBJ2-3
CASSSRHGGAYEQYF	TGTGCCAGCAGCTCTCGTCACGGCGGAGCCTACGAGCAGTACTTC	-	-	TRBV7-8	TRBJ2-7
CASSEWLADNNEQFF	TGTGCCAGCAGTGAGTGGCTAGCGGACAACAATGAGCAGTTCTTC	TRBD2	-	TRBV6-1	TRBJ2-1
CASSHPGQGAGEQFF	TGTGCCAGCAGTCACCCGGGACAGGGGGCGGGGGAGCAGTTCTTC	TRBD1	once	TRBV6-5	TRBJ2-1
CSVLVGLLDNEQFF	TGCAGCGTCCTCGTCGGCCTCCTGGACAATGAGCAGTTCTTC	-	-	TRBV29-1	TRBJ2-1
CASSGGTGGGYTF	TGTGCCAGCAGTGGTGGGACAGGGGGCGGCTACACCTTC	TRBD1	-	TRBV2	TRBJ1-2
CASSPKGYYGYTF	TGTGCCAGCAGTCCCAAAGGGTACTATGGCTACACCTTC	-	once	TRBV6-6	TRBJ1-2
CSVAYEQYF	TGCAGTGTTGCCTACGAGCAGTACTTC	-	-	TRBV20-1	TRBJ2-7
CASSLTGPSGYEQYF	TGTGCCAGCAGTCTGACAGGGCCGTCCGGGTACGAGCAGTACTTC	TRBD1	-	TRBV28	TRBJ2-7
CAWSGLAPGDTQYF	TGTGCCTGGAGTGGGCTGGCGCCCGGGGATACGCAGTATTTT	-	-	TRBV30	TRBJ2-3
CASSYTVNTEAFF	TGTGCCAGCAGTTACACAGTAAACACTGAAGCTTTCTTT	-	once	TRBV27	TRBJ1-1
CASSPWITNSYEQYF	TGTGCCAGCAGCCCCTGGATAACAAACTCCTACGAGCAGTACTTC	-	-	TRBV9	TRBJ2-7
CASSGWTDTDTGELFF	TGTGCCAGCAGTGGGTGGACGGATACTGACACCGGGGAGCTGTTTTTT	-	-	TRBV25-1	TRBJ2-2
CASSTGGRGRGDTEAFF	TGTGCCAGCAGCACCGGTGGCAGGGGGCGCGGAGACACTGAAGCTTTCTTT	TRBD1	once	TRBV11-2	TRBJ1-1
CASSPRTSGIYEQYF	TGTGCCAGCAGCCCCCGGACTAGCGGGATCTACGAGCAGTACTTC	TRBD2	-	TRBV9	TRBJ2-7
CASSDLAAPYEQYF	TGCGCCAGCAGTGACCTAGCGGCCCCCTACGAGCAGTACTTC	TRBD2	few	TRBV10-1	TRBJ2-7
CAWSTGIVPSGANVLTF	TGTGCCTGGAGTACAGGGATCGTACCCTCTGGGGCCAACGTCCTGACTTTC	-	-	TRBV30	TRBJ2-6
CASSVATGANYGYTF	TGTGCCAGCAGCGTAGCGACGGGAGCTAACTATGGCTACACCTTC	-	-	TRBV9	TRBJ1-2
CASSLHANRATNEKLFF	TGCGCCAGCAGCCTTCATGCTAACCGTGCAACTAATGAAAAACTGTTTTTT	-	-	TRBV5-1	TRBJ1-4
CASSLDRGYGKLFF	TGTGCCAGCAGTCTGGACAGGGGCTACGGAAAACTGTTTTTT	TRBD1	-	TRBV27	TRBJ1-4
CASSTGYDGSYGYTF	TGTGCCAGCTCTACTGGATACGACGGGAGCTATGGCTACACCTTC	-	-	TRBV28	TRBJ1-2
CASSPRQGSSGANVLTF	TGTGCCAGCAGTCCCAGACAGGGTAGCTCTGGGGCCAACGTCCTGACTTTC	TRBD1	-	TRBV11-3	TRBJ2-6
CASLEGLAEGEVILQYF	TGTGCCAGCCTCGAGGGACTAGCGGAAGGGGAGGTTATATTGCAGTATTTT	TRBD2	-	TRBV27	TRBJ2-3
CATGTSGGNTGELFF	TGTGCCACCGGAACTAGCGGGGGGAACACCGGGGAGCTGTTTTTT	TRBD2	-	TRBV15	TRBJ2-2
CAWSGSGMPSGANVLTF	TGTGCCTGGAGTGGTAGCGGGATGCCCTCTGGGGCCAACGTCCTGACTTTC	TRBD2	-	TRBV30	TRBJ2-6
CASSQAGRGSGNTIYF	TGTGCCAGCAGCCAAGCGGGGAGAGGGTCCGGAAACACCATATATTTT	-	-	TRBV14	TRBJ1-3
CASSPRQGTYEQYF	TGTGCCAGCAGTCCCCGACAGGGGACCTACGAGCAGTACTTC	TRBD1	-	TRBV28	TRBJ2-7
CASSLTQDYGYTF	TGCGCCAGCAGCTTGACGCAGGACTATGGCTACACCTTC	-	few	TRBV5-1	TRBJ1-2
CAWSVGRTMWDTQYF	TGTGCCTGGAGTGTGGGCAGGACGATGTGGGATACGCAGTATTTT	-	-	TRBV30	TRBJ2-3
CASSLDPSYEQYF	TGCGCCAGCAGCTTGGACCCCTCCTACGAGCAGTACTTC	-	-	TRBV5-1	TRBJ2-7
CASSVDASSGEWADTQYF	TGTGCCAGCAGCGTAGACGCGAGTAGCGGGGAGTGGGCAGATACGCAGTATTTT	TRBD2	-	TRBV9	TRBJ2-3
CASSQERQGAWGTEAFF	TGCGCCAGCAGCCAGGAACGACAGGGGGCCTGGGGCACTGAAGCTTTCTTT	TRBD1	-	TRBV4-1	TRBJ1-1
CASSLDPQVGVREQYF	TGTGCCAGCAGCTTGGATCCACAGGTTGGAGTGCGGGAGCAGTACTTC	-	-	TRBV5-5	TRBJ2-7
CASSQGVYTEAFF	TGTGCCAGCAGCCAAGGTGTTTACACTGAAGCTTTCTTT	-	-	TRBV14	TRBJ1-1
CASRSLRATNEKLFF	TGTGCCAGCAGATCCCTTAGGGCAACTAATGAAAAACTGTTTTTT	-	-	TRBV6-1	TRBJ1-4
CASSLLGQKETQYF	TGTGCCAGCAGTCTCCTCGGACAGAAAGAGACCCAGTACTTC	-	-	TRBV28	TRBJ2-5
CSVEKQGRTGAFF	TGCAGCGTTGAAAAACAGGGTAGGACGGGAGCTTTCTTT	-	-	TRBV29-1	TRBJ1-1
CASSLVGGRAGNEQFF	TGTGCCAGCAGCTTAGTAGGCGGGAGGGCGGGCAATGAGCAGTTCTTC	TRBD2	-	TRBV11-2	TRBJ2-1
CASSESYRVSTDTQYF	TGCGCCAGCAGTGAGTCGTATCGGGTGTCCACAGATACGCAGTATTTT	-	-	TRBV10-2	TRBJ2-3
CASSPRGQGHPIF	TGTGCCAGCAGCCCGAGGGGACAGGGCCATCCTATCTTC	TRBD1	-	TRBV7-9	TRBJ2-7
CAWSVTGGTEAFF	TGTGCCTGGAGTGTTACAGGGGGCACTGAAGCTTTCTTT	TRBD1	-	TRBV30	TRBJ1-1
CASSLQFGRADTQYF	TGTGCCAGCAGCCTACAGTTCGGGAGGGCGGATACGCAGTATTTT	TRBD2	-	TRBV7-3	TRBJ2-3
CASSDKGGYNEQFF	TGCGCCAGCAGCGACAAGGGCGGTTACAATGAGCAGTTCTTC	-	-	TRBV5-1	TRBJ2-1
CASSLSSGRADTQYF	TGTGCCAGCAGCCTCAGTAGCGGGAGGGCAGATACGCAGTATTTT	TRBD2	once	TRBV7-2	TRBJ2-3